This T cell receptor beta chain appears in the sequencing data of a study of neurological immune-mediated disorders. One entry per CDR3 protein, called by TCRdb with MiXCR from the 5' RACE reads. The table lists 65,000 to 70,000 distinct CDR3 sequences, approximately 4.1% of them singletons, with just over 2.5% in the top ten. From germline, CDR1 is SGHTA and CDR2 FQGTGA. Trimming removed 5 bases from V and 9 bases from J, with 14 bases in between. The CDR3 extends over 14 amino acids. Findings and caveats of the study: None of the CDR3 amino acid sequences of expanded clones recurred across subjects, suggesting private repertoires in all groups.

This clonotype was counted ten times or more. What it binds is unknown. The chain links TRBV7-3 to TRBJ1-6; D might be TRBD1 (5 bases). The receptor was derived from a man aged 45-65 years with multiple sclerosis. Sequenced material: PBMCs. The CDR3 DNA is TGTGCCAGCAGCCCCAGTGGGGGGGGTTCACCCCTCCACTTT. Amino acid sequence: CASSPSGGGSPLHF.